This T cell receptor beta chain was documented in a study of cytomegalovirus exposure and HLA in healthy donors. Study-level findings and limits: Later, an analysis found that common viral pathogens appeared to be linked with several of the most significant clusters.

Germline V gene sequence: CDR1 SQVTM, CDR2 ANQGSEA. V was trimmed by 4 bases and J by 7 bases, leaving 16 bases between them. This CDR3 has 13 amino acids. On this clone itself: Its antigen is unidentified.

This PCR relied on a set of 60 Vbeta primers and 13 Jbeta primers. Data came from immunoSEQ multiplex PCR; TCRdb stores just in-frame clones and leaves some out. Of 95,000 to 120,000 clones in the sample, roughly four fifths were seen once. V usage is TRBV29-1 and J usage is TRBJ1-1, with D hard to call. The sequenced sample consisted of PBMCs. The receptor was isolated from a woman under 30 in good health and CMV-seronegative. The CDR3 is CSVAALAPVEAFF. DNA for the CDR3: TGCAGCGTTGCAGCGCTCGCCCCGGTTGAAGCTTTCTTT.